This entry lists 26 T cell receptor beta chains sequenced from one sample in a study of graft-versus-host responses after intestinal transplantation. Assay used: immunoSEQ multiplex PCR; TCRdb lists only in-frame clones, some missing. The sample records around 110,000 clones, approximately 93% being singletons. The antigens these receptors bind are not known. The sample in question was unstimulated CD8+ T cells sorted from spleen or lymph node cells, obtained before transplant. The receptors were gathered from a human donor who was the organ donor for an intestinal transplant.

The chain joins TRBV21-1 to TRBJ2-5; TRBD2 was called by the table and not checked on the DNA. TRBV21-1 is shown as a pseudogene. The CDR3 is made up of 14 amino acids. CDR3 nucleotide sequence: TGTGCCAGCAGCAATTGCGGGGTTAGAGAGACCCAGTACTTC. Its translation: CASSNCGVRETQYF.

This chain joins TRBV19 and TRBJ1-1; D uncertain. Germline assignment: CDR1 LNHDA and CDR2 SQIVND (reference sequence). Trimming removed 6 bases from V and 0 bases from J, with 8 bases in between. This CDR3 comprises 13 residues. The CDR3 DNA is TGTGCCAGTAGCCTTTTTATGAACACTGAAGCTTTCTTT. Translating gives CASSLFMNTEAFF.

The rearrangement uses TRBV28 and TRBJ2-7; D gene uncertain. This CDR3 contains 15 residues. V shed 2 bases and J shed 0 bases, with 11 bases lying between them. Germline CDR1 is MDHEN and CDR2 is SYDVKM. The DNA of the CDR3 is TGTGCCAGCAGTTTAGCCCCCCAGAGCTCCTACGAGCAGTACTTC. Encoded protein: CASSLAPQSSYEQYF.

The V and J genes are TRBV4-1 and TRBJ2-5, with a tentative D call TRBD2 (6 bases). Trimming took 4 bases from V and 1 from J, leaving 16 bases between them. Per the germline V gene, CDR1 is MGHRA and CDR2 is YSYEKL. The CDR3 runs 16 residues. CDR3 region: CASSLPSGVSQETQYF. The CDR3 coding sequence is TGCGCCAGCAGCCTGCCGTCGGGGGTGTCCCAAGAGACCCAGTACTTC.

The rearrangement links TRBV29-1 to TRBJ2-7; the match to TRBD2 covers 7 bases. The ends lost 6 bases at V and 3 bases at J; junction bases unmatched: 5. The CDR3 extends over 12 amino acids. Per the germline V gene, CDR1 is SQVTM and CDR2 is ANQGSEA. In nucleotides, the CDR3 is TGCAGCGTGGGAGGGGCACGCTACGAGCAGTACTTC. It codes for CSVGGARYEQYF.

V and J are TRBV9 and TRBJ2-7, with 9 positions matching TRBD2. Trimming cost V 0 bases and J 6 bases; bases outside gene matches: 1. Germline CDR1 and CDR2: SGDLS and YYNGEE. This CDR3 is built from 13 residues. The CDR3 region is CASSVVSGGEQYF. The DNA for the CDR3 is TGTGCCAGCAGCGTAGTTAGCGGGGGCGAGCAGTACTTC.

This clone appeared a single time. The chain recombines TRBV19 with TRBJ1-4; TRBD1 aligns across 10 bases. V lost 10 bases to trimming and J lost 8 bases; unmatched junction nucleotides: 7. This CDR3 comprises 13 residues. Germline assignment: CDR1 LNHDA and CDR2 SQIVND (reference sequence). CDR3 sequence: CATSGTGVEKLFF. The CDR3 bases are TGTGCCACGTCCGGGACAGGGGTCGAAAAACTGTTTTTT.

The chain recombines TRBV27 with TRBJ2-7; 12 bases line up with TRBD2. The CDR3 covers 14 residues. Trimming at V came to 5 bases and at J to 5 bases, leaving 4 bases not matched to a gene. Per the germline V gene, CDR1 is MNHEY and CDR2 is SMNVEV (reference sequence). This CDR3 reads CASSTRLAGDEQYF. As DNA, the CDR3 is TGTGCCAGCAGTACCCGACTAGCGGGAGACGAGCAGTACTTC.

A remark on this clone: Other DNA sequences from this sample encode an identical CDR3 as well. This CDR3 reads CASSQGLAASYEQYF. The CDR3 nucleotides are TGCGCCAGCAGCCAAGGACTAGCGGCCTCCTACGAGCAGTACTTC. The chain couples TRBV4-1 to TRBJ2-7, with 9 bases aligning to TRBD2. V dropped 1 base and J dropped 0; count of bases not matched to a gene: 1. The CDR3 spans 15 residues. In germline, CDR1 is MGHRA, CDR2 YSYEKL.

This chain links TRBV1 with TRBJ1-2. TRBV1 is described as a pseudogene. The CDR3 is 16 amino acids. Written as DNA, the CDR3 is TGCACCAGCAGCCAAGATCCCCGGCCCTGGGGCTATGGCTACACCTTC. It specifies CTSSQDPRPWGYGYTF.

This chain links TRBV4-1 with TRBJ2-1; 8 bases fit TRBD2. This CDR3 is built from 14 residues. V gave up 4 bases and J gave up 5 bases; unmatched junction bases: 4. Germline V gene data show CDR1 as MGHRA and CDR2 as YSYEKL. The DNA of the CDR3 is TGCGCCAGCAGCCGGGCACTAGCGGACAATGAGCAGTTCTTC. Residues: CASSRALADNEQFF.

The chain employs TRBV15 and TRBJ2-1; D is possibly TRBD2 (6 bases). Germline CDR1 reads LNHNV; CDR2 reads YYDKDF (reference sequence). V lost 1 base and J lost 3, with 10 bases in between. The CDR3 sequence is 15 residues long. CDR3 protein: CATSRGGANYNEQFF. Written as DNA, the CDR3 is TGTGCCACCAGCAGAGGCGGGGCTAACTACAATGAGCAGTTCTTC.

This clone has only one observation. The J gene is TRBJ1-1, the V gene TRBV19, with D possibly matching TRBD1 (5 bases). The CDR3 sequence is 14 residues long. V lost 1 base to trimming and J lost 3 bases, with 9 bases between them. The V gene's germline CDR1 is LNHDA and CDR2 SQIVND (reference sequence). In nucleotides, the CDR3 is TGTGCCAGTAGTATAGTGGGGGGGGACACTGAAGCTTTCTTT. Residues: CASSIVGGDTEAFF.

The CDR3 region has the DNA TGTGCCAGCAGAACCCCCAGGGACCCTAGCTACGAGCAGTACTTC. Encoded protein: CASRTPRDPSYEQYF. V gene TRBV2 combines with J gene TRBJ2-7; D possibly uses TRBD1 or TRBD2 (5 bases each). V shed 6 bases and J shed 3 bases, with 18 bases lying between them. The CDR3 totals 15 residues. The germline CDR1 and CDR2 sequences are SNHLY and FYNNEI.

Notes on this clone: This sample also contains other DNA sequences that code for the same CDR3. The V and J genes are TRBV27 and TRBJ1-2; no reliable D call. Trimming cost V 6 bases and J 7 bases, with 12 bases left between them. This CDR3 has 12 residues. Per germline, CDR1 MNHEY and CDR2 SMNVEV (reference sequence). CDR3 nucleotide sequence: TGTGCCAGCAGGGCCTCGGTAGGTGGCTACACCTTC. This translates into CASRASVGGYTF.

The J gene is TRBJ1-2, the V gene TRBV4-3, with unresolved D. The CDR3 totals 14 residues. Germline CDR1 reads LGHNA; CDR2 reads YSLEER. The V end was cut by 0 bases, the J end by 4 bases, with 9 bases between. The chain's CDR3 is CASSQDHASYGYTF. The CDR3 coding sequence is TGCGCCAGCAGCCAAGATCACGCTTCCTATGGCTACACCTTC.

The V gene is TRBV7-8, the J gene TRBJ1-1; weak D call: TRBD1 (5 bases). V was cut by 1 base and J by 0 bases, with 6 bases left in between. Germline CDR1 and CDR2: SGHVS and FQNEAQ. The CDR3 loop spans 14 amino acids. The CDR3 protein is CASSLGGMNTEAFF. The CDR3 coding sequence is TGTGCCAGCAGCTTAGGGGGGATGAACACTGAAGCTTTCTTT. The full variable domain, in which reference TRBV7-8 and TRBJ1-1 provide the parts outside the CDR3, is GAGVSQSPRYKVAKRGQDVALRCDPISGHVSLFWYQQALGQGPEFLTYFQNEAQLDKSGLPSDRFFAERPEGSVSTLKIQRTQQEDSAVYLCASSLGGMNTEAFFGQGTRLTVV.

As concerns this clone: The sample holds other DNA sequences that translate to the same CDR3. The chain joins TRBV4-1 to TRBJ2-7, with 10 bases lining up with TRBD2. Germline V gene lookup returns CDR1 MGHRA and CDR2 YSYEKL. CDR3 length equals 15 residues. V trimming: 3 bases; J trimming: 8 bases; junction bases outside the gene matches: 10. CDR3 sequence: CASSQWTSGVVKQYF. The CDR3 bases are TGCGCCAGCAGCCAGTGGACTAGCGGAGTTGTCAAGCAGTACTTC.

V gene TRBV6-4 combines with J gene TRBJ2-3; D remains ambiguous. Germline-derived CDR1 and CDR2 are MRHNA and SNTAGT. CDR3 length: 14 residues. The V and J ends lost 7 bases and 1 base respectively, with 12 bases between them. CDR3 coding DNA: TGTGCCAGCAACCCAAAGCAGCGCACAGATACGCAGTATTTT. This gives the protein CASNPKQRTDTQYF.

The chain's CDR3 is CASSISRTGSNEQYF. In nucleotides, the CDR3 is TGTGCCAGTAGTATAAGCCGGACAGGTTCGAACGAGCAGTACTTC. The V call is TRBV19, the J call TRBJ2-7, with TRBD1 matching over 7 bases. The germline gives CDR1 LNHDA, CDR2 SQIVND (reference sequence). The V segment lost 2 bases and the J segment 5 bases; nucleotides outside the gene matches: 9. The CDR3 is 15 amino acids.

The chain links TRBV7-6 to TRBJ2-7, with 7 bases fitting TRBD1. This CDR3 comprises 14 residues. The J segment lost 2 bases and the V segment lost 3 bases, leaving 4 bases of the junction unmatched. CDR1 and CDR2 (germline): SGHVS, FNYEAQ. CDR3: CASSLPGQPYEQYF. Written as DNA, the CDR3 is TGTGCCAGCAGCTTGCCGGGACAGCCCTACGAGCAGTACTTC.

This rearrangement joins TRBV7-9 to TRBJ1-1, with a weak D call TRBD1 (6 bases). Trimming cost V 1 base and J 3 bases, with 15 bases left between them. Germline values: CDR1 SEHNR, CDR2 FQNEAQ (reference sequence). The CDR3 runs 16 residues. CDR3 loop: CASSLGFRGADTEAFF. The CDR3 DNA follows: TGTGCCAGCAGCTTAGGCTTCAGGGGCGCGGACACTGAAGCTTTCTTT.

CDR3 loop: CASSVPRGQETQYF. The CDR3 nucleotides are TGTGCCAGCAGCGTACCTCGGGGGCAGGAGACCCAGTACTTC. The V gene is TRBV7-2, the J gene TRBJ2-5; D tentatively fits TRBD1 or TRBD2 (6 bases each). This CDR3 is 14 amino acids long. CDR1 is SGHTA, CDR2 FQGNSA, per germline. Trimming stripped 5 bases from V and 5 bases from J, with 15 bases between.

The chain has TRBV2 and TRBJ2-4; D is unclear. V lost 7 bases and J 0 bases, leaving 10 bases between the germline ends. CDR3 size: 14 residues. In germline, CDR1 is SNHLY, CDR2 FYNNEI. The CDR3 DNA sequence: TGTGCCAGCAATAGCAGGCTAGCCAAAAACATTCAGTACTTC. As protein: CASNSRLAKNIQYF.

The chain carries TRBV10-3 and TRBJ1-1, with D possibly TRBD1 on 6 matching bases. V lost 8 bases, J lost 6 bases, and 10 bases lay in between. The CDR3 consists of 11 residues. CDR1 and CDR2 (germline): ENHRY, SYGVKD. CDR3 bases: TGTGCCATCGTTGAGGGGGCTGAAGCTTTCTTT. This translates into CAIVEGAEAFF.

This chain joins TRBV19 and TRBJ2-7; D is unclear. The V end was cut by 5 bases, the J end by 1 base, with 6 bases between. The germline V gene has CDR1 LNHDA and CDR2 SQIVND (reference sequence). The CDR3 totals 12 residues. DNA of the CDR3: TGTGCCAGTAGTTCAAAGTCCTACGAGCAGTACTTC. As protein: CASSSKSYEQYF.